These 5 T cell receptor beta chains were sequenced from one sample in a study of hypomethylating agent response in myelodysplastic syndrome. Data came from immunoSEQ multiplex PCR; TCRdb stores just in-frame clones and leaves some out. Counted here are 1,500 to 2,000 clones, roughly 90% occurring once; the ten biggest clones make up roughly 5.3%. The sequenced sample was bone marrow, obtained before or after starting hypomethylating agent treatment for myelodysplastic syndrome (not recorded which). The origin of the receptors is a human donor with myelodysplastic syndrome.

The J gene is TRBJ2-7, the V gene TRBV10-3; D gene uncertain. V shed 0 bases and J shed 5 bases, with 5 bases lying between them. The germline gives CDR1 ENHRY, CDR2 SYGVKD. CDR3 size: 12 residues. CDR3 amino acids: CAISESRDEQYF. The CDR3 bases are TGTGCCATCAGTGAGTCAAGGGACGAGCAGTACTTC.

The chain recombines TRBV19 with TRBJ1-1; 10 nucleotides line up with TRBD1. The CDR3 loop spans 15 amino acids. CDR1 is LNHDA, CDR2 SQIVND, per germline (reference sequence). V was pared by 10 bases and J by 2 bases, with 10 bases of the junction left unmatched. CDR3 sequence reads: CATGTGDWGNTEAFF. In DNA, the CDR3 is TGTGCCACCGGGACAGGGGATTGGGGAAACACTGAAGCTTTCTTT.

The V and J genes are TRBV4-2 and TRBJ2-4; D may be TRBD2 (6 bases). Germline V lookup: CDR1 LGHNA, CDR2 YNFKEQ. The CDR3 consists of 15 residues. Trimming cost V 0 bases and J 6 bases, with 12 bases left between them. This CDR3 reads CASSQDRRRGNIQYF. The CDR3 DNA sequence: TGTGCCAGCAGCCAAGATAGAAGGAGGGGAAACATTCAGTACTTC.

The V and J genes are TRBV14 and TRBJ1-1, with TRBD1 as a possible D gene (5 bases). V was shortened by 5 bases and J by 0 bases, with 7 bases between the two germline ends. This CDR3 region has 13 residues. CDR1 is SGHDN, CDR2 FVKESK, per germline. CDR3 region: CASSSGMNTEAFF. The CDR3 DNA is TGTGCCAGCAGCTCAGGGATGAACACTGAAGCTTTCTTT.

The CDR3: CASSLEGVGAGSTDTQYF. CDR3 DNA: TGTGCCAGCAGTTTGGAAGGTGTGGGGGCGGGATCCACAGATACGCAGTATTTT. The gene calls are TRBV27 and TRBJ2-3; D possibly uses TRBD1 or TRBD2 (6 bases each). The germline V and J ends were trimmed by 3 bases and 2 bases, with 21 bases remaining between them. CDR3 length: 18 amino acids. Germline V CDR1 and CDR2: MNHEY, SMNVEV (reference sequence).